This T cell receptor beta chain was recorded in a study of precursors of human CD4 cytotoxic T cells (dated by TCRdb to 2017 to 2018). For context, the study as a whole: In total, CD4+ memory subsets from 12 to 15 donors went into the bulk TCR-seq analysis. TCR-seq analysis of around 15 donors yielded TCRalpha and TCRbeta chain sequences (table S7). Results and caveats for the whole study, not just this receptor: Expanded effector clonotypes made up a larger fraction of IL-7Rhigh TEMRA clonotypes than of TEM or TCM clonotypes. The limitation that the direction of differentiation between precursor and effector cells cannot be definitively established by a human observational design was noted by the authors. Compared with the TCM and TEM subsets, the IL-7Rhigh and IL-7R- TEMRA subsets had more restricted TCR repertoires, marked by lower diversity and more expanded clonotypes. Some bulk TCR-seq comparisons included only 13 of the 14 donors, suggesting not every subset was available for every donor.

V is shortened by 9 bases, J by 7 bases, and the region joining them spans 16 bases. The germline V gene provides CDR1 MDHEN and CDR2 SYDVKM. The cysteine opens and the phenylalanine closes a CDR3 of 13 amino acids. The CDR3 DNA has 39 bases and is translated from base 1. TCRdb shows the sequencer as Illumina MiSeq. Turning to the authors' computational methods: The Shannon-Wiener index, calculated in VDJtools, was used to measure repertoire diversity. Expanded TCRbeta clonotypes were defined as those with a clonotype frequency of at least 3. The public reads were reprocessed in TCRdb via fastp at Q25 and MiXCR, keeping in-frame beta chains. Rows with one shared CDR3 protein collapse into an entry with the most common genes and DNA. The V and J calls and clone size come from TCRdb's table, not from the authors' own analysis. The sample records under 800 distinct CDR3 sequences, about a sixth of which are singletons. The ten largest clones capture approximately 8.3% of the sample.

This clonotype appeared a few times. The specificity of this receptor is unknown. No base quality values were provided; no much bigger clone lies one nucleotide off. To test a precursor-effector relationship among CD4 cytotoxic T cells, bulk UMI-based TCR sequencing was performed on four sorted CD4+ memory subsets (TCM, TEM, IL-7Rhigh TEMRA, IL-7R- TEMRA). Cells were obtained from peripheral blood mononuclear cells isolated from human blood. Sample: memory CD4+ T cells from blood (PBMCs). The rearranged chain carries TRBV28 and TRBJ2-1; the best D guess is TRBD1, with 6 bases matching. The TCR originated in a human donor in good health. The DNA reads as follows: TGTGCCAGTACAGGGTCGGATTGGAATGAGCAGTTCTTC. It translates as CASTGSDWNEQFF.